These T cell receptor beta chains were read from a single sample in a study of blood T cell repertoires in COVID-19. Sequenced by immunoSEQ multiplex PCR; TCRdb stores in-frame clones only, minus some. This repertoire shows approximately 100,000 clones, 84% found once; its top ten account for over 10%. The sequencing input was peripheral blood. The receptor source for this set is a human donor in a cohort sampled during active or convalescent COVID-19. Both conserved end residues are part of each CDR3.

v_call	cdr3_length	j_call	cdr3_aa
TRBV7-3	13	TRBJ2-5	CASSFSPEGTQYF
TRBV10-3	16	TRBJ2-1	CAISDDSGSSYNEQFF
TRBV5-1	14	TRBJ1-1	CASSWTTGVTEAFF
TRBV14	16	TRBJ2-4	CASSQDRGMVENIQYF
TRBV2	12	TRBJ1-2	CASRVDRAGYTF
TRBV7-2	14	TRBJ2-2	CASSPLGLTGELFF
TRBV11-3	16	TRBJ1-6	CASSSSYGFENSPLHF
TRBV28	15	TRBJ1-4	CASSSGGGPDRKLFF
TRBV19	13	TRBJ1-3	CASMGQGGNTIYF
TRBV3-1/TRBV3-2	15	TRBJ2-1	CASSQGPQGVDEQFF
TRBV10-2	13	TRBJ1-2	CASLGQGVYGYTF
TRBV19	16	TRBJ1-6	CASSSRGNSYNSPLHF
TRBV24-1	16	TRBJ2-1	CATSDLMGQGDNEQFF
TRBV19	14	TRBJ2-7	CASNNRGVSYEQYF
TRBV6-6	15	TRBJ2-7	CASSYSWGRTYEQYF
TRBV9	16	TRBJ1-6	CASSARQDRANSPLHF
TRBV28	13	TRBJ2-2	CASSLSGWGELFF
TRBV18	14	TRBJ2-1	CASSLGTSVNEQFF
TRBV5-1	16	TRBJ1-1	CASSLVMGGPNTEAFF
TRBV19	13	TRBJ1-2	CASRAGISYGYTF
TRBV5-8	18	TRBJ1-2	CASSLEQVGLDSDYGYTF
TRBV7-2	17	TRBJ1-5	CASSPLPQGAGDQPQHF
TRBV5-1	16	TRBJ2-5	CASSRDSRMSVAAQYF
TRBV2	15	TRBJ1-6	CASTKGQGKFSPLHF
TRBV5-1	22	TRBJ1-4	CASSTATGFGTALRGTNEKLFF
TRBV10-3	13	TRBJ1-1	CAISQGENTEAFF